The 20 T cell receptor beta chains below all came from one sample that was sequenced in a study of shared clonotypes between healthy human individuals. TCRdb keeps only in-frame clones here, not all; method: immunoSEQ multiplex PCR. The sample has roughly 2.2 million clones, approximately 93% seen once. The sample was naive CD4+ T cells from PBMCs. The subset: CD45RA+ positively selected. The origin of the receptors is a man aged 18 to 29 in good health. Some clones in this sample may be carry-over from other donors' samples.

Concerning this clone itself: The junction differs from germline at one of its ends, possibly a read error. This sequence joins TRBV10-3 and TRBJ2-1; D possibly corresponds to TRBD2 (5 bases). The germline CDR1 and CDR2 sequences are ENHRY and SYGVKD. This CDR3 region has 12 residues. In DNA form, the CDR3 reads TGTGCCATCAATGAGGGTTACAATGAGCAGTTCTTC. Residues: CAINEGYNEQFF.

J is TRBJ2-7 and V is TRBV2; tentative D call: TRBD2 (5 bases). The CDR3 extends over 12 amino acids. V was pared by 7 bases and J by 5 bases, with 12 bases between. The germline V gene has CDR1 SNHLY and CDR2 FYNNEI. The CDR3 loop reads CASTSEGHEQYF. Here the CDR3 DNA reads TGTGCCAGCACGAGTGAGGGCCACGAGCAGTACTTC.

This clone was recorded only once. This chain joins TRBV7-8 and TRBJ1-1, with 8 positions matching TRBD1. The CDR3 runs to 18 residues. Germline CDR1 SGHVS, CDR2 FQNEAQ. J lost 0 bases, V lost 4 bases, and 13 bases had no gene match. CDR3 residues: CASSSTQKRTGLNTEAFF. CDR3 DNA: TGTGCCAGCAGCTCAACCCAAAAACGGACAGGGCTGAACACTGAAGCTTTCTTT.

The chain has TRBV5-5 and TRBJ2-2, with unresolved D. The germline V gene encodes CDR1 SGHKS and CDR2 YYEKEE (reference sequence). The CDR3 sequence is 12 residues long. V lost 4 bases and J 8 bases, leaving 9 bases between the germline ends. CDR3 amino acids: CASSTVWGELFF. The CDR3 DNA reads TGTGCCAGCAGCACAGTTTGGGGGGAGCTGTTTTTT.

The CDR3 DNA follows: TGTGCCAGCAGCACGCCCGGACTTCCTACCTACGAGCAGTACTTC. Translation: CASSTPGLPTYEQYF. The chain recombines TRBV2 with TRBJ2-7; a weak D match, TRBD2 (5 bases). CDR1 is SNHLY and CDR2 is FYNNEI in the germline V gene. Trimming pared 6 bases from V and 2 bases from J, leaving 17 bases between. This CDR3 region has 15 residues.

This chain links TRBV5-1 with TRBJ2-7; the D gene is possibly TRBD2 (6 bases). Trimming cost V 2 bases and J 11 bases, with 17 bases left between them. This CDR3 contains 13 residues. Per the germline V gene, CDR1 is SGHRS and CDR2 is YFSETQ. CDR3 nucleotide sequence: TGCGCCAGCAGCTTCGGCGGGGAAGGGTGGGAGTACTTC. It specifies CASSFGGEGWEYF.

CDR3 sequence reads: CASSRTSGRVDTQYF. As DNA, the CDR3 is TGTGCCAGCAGCCGGACTAGCGGGAGGGTTGATACGCAGTATTTT. V is TRBV7-2 and J is TRBJ2-3; 15 bases align to TRBD2. CDR3 size: 15 residues. Germline CDR1 reads SGHTA; CDR2 reads FQGNSA. V lost 5 bases to trimming and J lost 6 bases; unmatched junction nucleotides: 3.

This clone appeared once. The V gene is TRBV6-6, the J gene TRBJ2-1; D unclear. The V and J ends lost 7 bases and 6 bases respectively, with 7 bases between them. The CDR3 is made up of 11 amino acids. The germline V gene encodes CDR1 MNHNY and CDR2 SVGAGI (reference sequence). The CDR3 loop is CASTQGNEQFF. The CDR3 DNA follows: TGTGCCAGCACCCAAGGCAATGAGCAGTTCTTC.

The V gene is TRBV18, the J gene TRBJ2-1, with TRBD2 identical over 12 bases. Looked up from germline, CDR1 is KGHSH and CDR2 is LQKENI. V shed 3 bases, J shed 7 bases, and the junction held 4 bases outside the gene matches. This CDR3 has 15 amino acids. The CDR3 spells CASSPLTSGSNEQFF. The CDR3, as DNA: TGTGCCAGCTCACCCCTGACTAGCGGGAGTAATGAGCAGTTCTTC.

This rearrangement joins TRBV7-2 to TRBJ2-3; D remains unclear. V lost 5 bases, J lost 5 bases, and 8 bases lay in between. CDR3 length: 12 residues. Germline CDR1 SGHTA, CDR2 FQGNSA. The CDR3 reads CASSNGVDTQYF. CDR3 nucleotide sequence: TGTGCCAGCAGCAACGGTGTAGATACGCAGTATTTT.

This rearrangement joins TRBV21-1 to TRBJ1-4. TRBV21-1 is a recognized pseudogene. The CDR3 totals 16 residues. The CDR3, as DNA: TGTGCCAGCAGCAAAAATGGAAAGGGGAGGAATGAAAAACTGTTTTTT. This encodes CASSKNGKGRNEKLFF.

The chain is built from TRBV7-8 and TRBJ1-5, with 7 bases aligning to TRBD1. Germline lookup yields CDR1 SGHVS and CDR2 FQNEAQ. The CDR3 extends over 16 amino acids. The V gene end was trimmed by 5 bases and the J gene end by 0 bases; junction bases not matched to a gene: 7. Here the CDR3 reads CASSPRQGASNQPQHF. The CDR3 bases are TGTGCCAGCAGCCCACGACAGGGAGCTAGCAATCAGCCCCAGCATTTT.

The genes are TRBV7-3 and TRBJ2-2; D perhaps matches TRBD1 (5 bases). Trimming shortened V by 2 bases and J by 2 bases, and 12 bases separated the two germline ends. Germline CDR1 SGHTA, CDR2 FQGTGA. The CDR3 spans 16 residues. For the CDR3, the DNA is TGTGCCAGCAGCTTACGCGCGCAGGGTAACACCGGGGAGCTGTTTTTT. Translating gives CASSLRAQGNTGELFF.

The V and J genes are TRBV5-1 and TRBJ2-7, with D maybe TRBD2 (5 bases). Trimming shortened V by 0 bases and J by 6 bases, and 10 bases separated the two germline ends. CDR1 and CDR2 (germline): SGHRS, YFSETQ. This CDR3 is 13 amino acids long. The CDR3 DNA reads TGCGCCAGCAGCTTGGGCACGCGGGTCGAGCAGTACTTC. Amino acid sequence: CASSLGTRVEQYF.

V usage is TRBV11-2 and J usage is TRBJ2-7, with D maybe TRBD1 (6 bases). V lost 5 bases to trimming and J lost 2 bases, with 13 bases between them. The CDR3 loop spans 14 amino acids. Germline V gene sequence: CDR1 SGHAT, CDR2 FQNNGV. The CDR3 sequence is CASSTQDRPYEQYF. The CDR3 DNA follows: TGTGCCAGCAGCACCCAGGACAGACCCTACGAGCAGTACTTC. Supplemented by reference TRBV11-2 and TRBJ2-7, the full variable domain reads EAGVAQSPRYKIIEKRQSVAFWCNPISGHATLYWYQQILGQGPKLLIQFQNNGVVDDSQLPKDRFSAERLKGVDSTLKIQPAKLEDSAVYLCASSTQDRPYEQYFGPGTRLTVT.

The DNA of the CDR3 is TGTGCCAGCAGCCCCCTGAGCCGGGGGGAGCAGTACTTC. This translates into CASSPLSRGEQYF. The J gene is TRBJ2-7, the V gene TRBV5-5; perhaps TRBD2 as D (6 bases). Trimming left V 4 bases short and J 7 bases short, with 15 bases between. The CDR3 is 13 amino acids. Germline V gene lookup returns CDR1 SGHKS and CDR2 YYEKEE (reference sequence).

In DNA, the CDR3 is TGCGCCAGCAGCCAAGGGGAACGGAGCTCCTACAATGAGCAGTTCTTC. This encodes CASSQGERSSYNEQFF. This chain connects TRBV4-1 to TRBJ2-1, with no clear D. CDR1 and CDR2 from the germline V gene are MGHRA and YSYEKL. This CDR3 region has 16 residues. V was clipped by 1 base and J by 0 bases, with 10 bases between them.

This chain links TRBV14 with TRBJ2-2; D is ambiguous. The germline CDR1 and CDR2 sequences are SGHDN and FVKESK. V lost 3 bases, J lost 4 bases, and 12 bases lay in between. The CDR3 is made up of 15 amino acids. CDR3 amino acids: CASSHQEMVTGELFF. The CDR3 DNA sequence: TGTGCCAGCAGCCACCAGGAGATGGTCACCGGGGAGCTGTTTTTT.

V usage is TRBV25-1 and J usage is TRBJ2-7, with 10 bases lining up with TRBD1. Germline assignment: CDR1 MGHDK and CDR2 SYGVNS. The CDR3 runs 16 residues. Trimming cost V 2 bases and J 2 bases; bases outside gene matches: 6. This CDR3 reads CASSETPGQGPYEQYF. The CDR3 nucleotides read TGTGCCAGCAGTGAAACCCCGGGACAGGGGCCCTACGAGCAGTACTTC.

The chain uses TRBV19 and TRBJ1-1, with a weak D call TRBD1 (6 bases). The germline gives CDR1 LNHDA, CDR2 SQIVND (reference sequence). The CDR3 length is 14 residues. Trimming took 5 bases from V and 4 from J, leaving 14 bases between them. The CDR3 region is CASSLRGASTEAFF. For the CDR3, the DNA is TGTGCCAGTAGTCTCAGGGGCGCCTCCACTGAAGCTTTCTTT.